Below are 26 T cell receptor beta chains sequenced from a single sample in a study of cytomegalovirus exposure and HLA in healthy donors (dated by TCRdb to 2015 to 2018). Preparation of the library involved the immunoSEQ multiplex PCR assay. For the multiplex PCR, a mixture combining 60 forward primers for TCR Vbeta segments and 13 reverse primers for TCR Jbeta segments was used. TCRdb provides this immuneACCESS table in a form limited to in-frame rearrangements. Some clones are lacking; in checked studies, under half of them reflect an unresolved V gene, and why the rest are absent is not known. The sample table on file contains 25,000 to 40,000 clones. The leading ten clones occupy over 4% of the sample. The sample consisted of PBMCs. Receptors were obtained from a woman between 40 and 50 years old in good health and CMV-seropositive.

The J gene is TRBJ2-1, the V gene TRBV5-1, with D possibly TRBD1 on 7 matching bases. This CDR3 comprises 17 residues. The germline CDR1 and CDR2 sequences are SGHRS and YFSETQ. V was clipped by 4 bases and J by 4 bases, with 21 bases between them. In DNA, the CDR3 is TGCGCCAGCAGCCCGGCCCCAGGGGGGCCAATTTACAATGAGCAGTTCTTC. It is translated as CASSPAPGGPIYNEQFF.

The V and J genes are TRBV28 and TRBJ1-2, with TRBD1 identical over 11 bases. V shed 2 bases and J 1 base; nucleotides not matched to a gene: 12. Germline values: CDR1 MDHEN, CDR2 SYDVKM. There are 19 residues in the CDR3. Here the CDR3 reads CASSLPPEGQGVDNYGYTF. Here the CDR3 DNA reads TGTGCCAGCAGTTTACCCCCCGAGGGACAGGGGGTGGATAACTATGGCTACACCTTC.

Note on this clone: Germline and junction disagree at one end, which may indicate a read error. The chain has TRBV7-2 and TRBJ2-1; no reliable D call. The CDR3 extends over 15 amino acids. Germline V CDR1 and CDR2: SGHTA, FQGNSA. Written as DNA, the CDR3 is TGTGCCAGCAGCAAAGACGGTAGCTCCGACAATGAGCAGTTCTTC. This encodes CASSKDGSSDNEQFF.

The gene calls are TRBV4-3 and TRBJ2-3, with 9 bases identical to TRBD2. Unmatched junction bases numbered 8, after V lost 0 bases and J lost 4 bases. Germline V gives CDR1 LGHNA, CDR2 YSLEER. The CDR3 runs 17 residues. The CDR3 nucleotides read TGCGCCAGCAGCCAAGATGTCGCGGGAGGGCCCCCAGATACGCAGTATTTT. Its protein product is CASSQDVAGGPPDTQYF.

On this clone itself: One end of the junction does not line up with germline, which may come from a read error. The chain recombines TRBV2 with TRBJ1-5; TRBD1 agrees at 8 bases. Germline V gene lookup returns CDR1 SNHLY and CDR2 FYNNEI. The CDR3 has 17 amino acids. CDR3 nucleotides: TGTGCCAGCAGTGCAGTAAACAGGGGGAGAAACAATCAGCACCAGCATTTT. Its translation is CASSAVNRGRNNQHQHF.

The chain uses TRBV10-3 and TRBJ2-3; TRBD2 aligns across 8 bases. The germline CDR1 and CDR2 sequences are ENHRY and SYGVKD. The trim removed 7 bases at V and 4 bases at J, leaving 7 bases unmatched. The length of the CDR3 is 14 residues. In nucleotides, the CDR3 is TGTGCCATCACGAGCGGGAGTAGGTCAGATACGCAGTATTTT. Amino acids: CAITSGSRSDTQYF.

The chain uses TRBV6-6 and TRBJ2-7; the D gene is possibly TRBD1 (6 bases). The CDR3 covers 11 residues. Trimming cost V 6 bases and J 7 bases, with 10 bases left between them. CDR1 is MNHNY, CDR2 SVGAGI, per germline (reference sequence). In nucleotides, the CDR3 is TGTGCCAGCAGGAGGACAGTGGAGCAGTACTTC. Its protein is CASRRTVEQYF.

In DNA form, the CDR3 reads TGTGCCAGCAGCTTACTCTATGGCTACACCTTC. This translates into CASSLLYGYTF. The chain recombines TRBV7-8 with TRBJ1-2, with no clear D. Trimming shortened V by 2 bases and J by 4 bases, and 2 bases separated the two germline ends. The germline gives CDR1 SGHVS, CDR2 FQNEAQ. CDR3 length: 11 amino acids.

The chain joins TRBV10-3 to TRBJ2-1, with D perhaps TRBD1 (6 bases). The CDR3 runs 12 residues. V was pared by 6 bases and J by 6 bases, with 9 bases between. Looked up from germline, CDR1 is ENHRY and CDR2 is SYGVKD. The CDR3: CAIRVQGNEQFF. DNA of the CDR3: TGTGCCATCAGGGTACAGGGCAATGAGCAGTTCTTC.

The chain recombines TRBV7-8 with TRBJ2-1; D gene ambiguous. Germline CDR1 and CDR2: SGHVS and FQNEAQ. The ends were cut back, 5 bases at V and 6 bases at J, with 11 bases in the middle. The CDR3 consists of 13 residues. CDR3 DNA sequence: TGTGCCAGCAGCCGCCGACTCACCAATGAGCAGTTCTTC. It is translated as CASSRRLTNEQFF.

V and J are TRBV7-2 and TRBJ2-2; possible D gene TRBD1, 5 bases. Trimming took off 1 base at V and 4 bases at J, with 7 bases between the two ends. This CDR3 has 14 residues. CDR1 is SGHTA, CDR2 FQGNSA, per germline. CDR3 residues: CASSLGQGTGELFF. The CDR3 DNA sequence: TGTGCCAGCAGCTTAGGGCAGGGCACCGGGGAGCTGTTTTTT.

This chain joins TRBV7-6 and TRBJ2-5; 7 bases fit TRBD1. The J call may be wrong; the DNA end is better matched by TRBJ2-7. Germline CDR1 reads SGHVS; CDR2 reads FNYEAQ. The CDR3 is made up of 13 amino acids. In DNA form, the CDR3 reads TGTGCCAGCAGCTTAAACAGGGGTTACGAGCAGTACTTC. Translation: CASSLNRGYEQYF.

In nucleotides, the CDR3 is TGTGCCAGCGGGAGGGACAGGGGAAGCACAGATACGCAGTATTTT. As protein: CASGRDRGSTDTQYF. The chain recombines TRBV2 with TRBJ2-3, with 10 bases lining up with TRBD1. The CDR3 covers 15 residues. After removal of 8 bases from V and 0 bases from J, the junction contained 5 bases not matched to a gene. Germline V CDR1 and CDR2: SNHLY, FYNNEI. The full variable domain, its missing parts supplied by reference TRBV2 and TRBJ2-3, is EPEVTQTPSHQVTQMGQEVILRCVPISNHLYFYWYRQILGQKVEFLVSFYNNEISEKSEIFDDQFSVERPDGSNFTLKIRSTKLEDSAMYFCASGRDRGSTDTQYFGPGTRLTVL.

V and J are TRBV5-1 and TRBJ2-7; D is possibly TRBD1 (6 bases). Germline CDR1 reads SGHRS; CDR2 reads YFSETQ. This CDR3 is 13 amino acids long. The germline V and J ends were trimmed by 4 bases and 5 bases, with 13 bases remaining between them. The CDR3 protein is CASSQTGSHEQYF. DNA of the CDR3: TGCGCCAGCAGCCAAACAGGGTCCCACGAGCAGTACTTC.

The rearrangement uses TRBV4-1 and TRBJ1-4; 7 bases are shared with TRBD1. Germline lookup yields CDR1 MGHRA and CDR2 YSYEKL. J lost 8 bases, V lost 4 bases, and 7 bases had no gene match. The CDR3 contains 14 residues. The CDR3 nucleotides are TGCGCCAGCAGCCCCCAGGGGGGAGGAGAAAAACTGTTTTTT. This encodes CASSPQGGGEKLFF.

The V gene is TRBV2, the J gene TRBJ1-3; D perhaps matches TRBD1 (5 bases). The CDR3 extends over 13 amino acids. In germline, CDR1 is SNHLY, CDR2 FYNNEI. V gave up 6 bases and J gave up 8 bases, with 14 bases separating them. Written as DNA, the CDR3 is TGTGCCAGCAGCGAACCAGGGTGGGACACCATATATTTT. Amino acid sequence: CASSEPGWDTIYF.

The chain carries TRBV7-6 and TRBJ2-1; D is unclear. Trimming removed 2 bases at V and 6 bases at J, with 8 bases between. Germline CDR1 SGHVS, CDR2 FNYEAQ. CDR3 length equals 13 residues. The DNA of the CDR3 is TGTGCCAGCAGCTTAAACTACCGCAATGAGCAGTTCTTC. Translation: CASSLNYRNEQFF. The variable domain in full, completed from reference TRBV7-6 and TRBJ2-1, reads GAGVSQSPRYKVTKRGQDVALRCDPISGHVSLYWYRQALGQGPEFLTYFNYEAQQDKSGLPNDRFSAERPEGSISTLTIQRTEQRDSAMYRCASSLNYRNEQFFGPGTRLTVL.

The CDR3 DNA is TGCGCCAGCAGCCCTAGTGGAGCGGAGACCCAGTACTTC. Protein sequence: CASSPSGAETQYF. The J gene is TRBJ2-5, the V gene TRBV5-1, with D uncertain. Germline CDR1 is SGHRS and CDR2 is YFSETQ. This CDR3 comprises 13 residues. V was trimmed by 4 bases and J by 5 bases, leaving 12 bases between them.

V usage is TRBV7-2 and J usage is TRBJ2-7; TRBD2 might be the D (5 bases). This CDR3 is 14 amino acids long. The V end lost 2 bases, the J end lost 7 bases, and 15 bases lay between the germline ends. Per germline, CDR1 SGHTA and CDR2 FQGNSA. The CDR3 DNA is TGTGCCAGCAGCTTATCAGCGGCTGTGTTTGAGCAGTACTTC. Amino acids: CASSLSAAVFEQYF.

J is TRBJ1-2 and V is TRBV2, with TRBD1 as a possible D gene (5 bases). The length of the CDR3 is 12 residues. CDR1 SNHLY and CDR2 FYNNEI come from the germline V gene. The ends were cut back, 4 bases at V and 7 bases at J, with 10 bases in the middle. The CDR3 DNA follows: TGTGCCAGCAGTGTCGACGGGGGTGGCTACACCTTC. This codes for CASSVDGGGYTF.

The rearrangement links TRBV7-9 to TRBJ2-3; possible D gene TRBD2, 6 bases. Germline V CDR1 and CDR2: SEHNR, FQNEAQ (reference sequence). CDR3 size: 14 residues. Trimming removed 5 bases from V and 4 bases from J, with 13 bases in between. The CDR3 DNA reads TGTGCCAGCAGCCTCGGGGGAGGACCAGATACGCAGTATTTT. Translating it yields CASSLGGGPDTQYF. Supplemented by reference TRBV7-9 and TRBJ2-3, the full variable domain reads DTGVSQNPRHKITKRGQNVTFRCDPISEHNRLYWYRQTLGQGPEFLTYFQNEAQLEKSRLLSDRFSAERPKGSFSTLEIQRTEQGDSAMYLCASSLGGGPDTQYFGPGTRLTVL.

The chain is built from TRBV12-5 and TRBJ1-2; 7 positions match TRBD1. The germline gives CDR1 LGHNT, CDR2 FRNRAP. The CDR3 has 13 amino acids. V was clipped by 4 bases and J by 7 bases; unmatched bases: 6. This chain's CDR3 is CASGSTDRVGYTF. The CDR3, as DNA: TGTGCTAGTGGTTCCACCGACAGGGTTGGCTACACCTTC.

The chain is built from TRBV7-9 and TRBJ2-4, with 13 bases aligning to TRBD2. The germline gives CDR1 SEHNR, CDR2 FQNEAQ (reference sequence). This CDR3 has 18 residues. Trimming removed 2 bases from V and 4 bases from J; junction bases left unmatched: 8. CDR3 sequence reads: CASSLYSGTSGKKNIQYF. In nucleotides, the CDR3 is TGTGCCAGCAGCTTATACTCCGGGACTAGCGGGAAGAAAAACATTCAGTACTTC.

The chain is built from TRBV7-2 and TRBJ2-7, with D perhaps TRBD2 (5 bases). Germline CDR1 and CDR2: SGHTA and FQGNSA. V was trimmed by 2 bases and J by 7 bases, leaving 15 bases between them. The CDR3 has 14 amino acids. The CDR3 DNA follows: TGTGCCAGCAGCTTATCAGCGGCTTTGTTTGAGCAGTACTTC. This encodes CASSLSAALFEQYF.

The chain joins TRBV7-9 to TRBJ2-7; TRBD2 aligns across 8 bases. Germline trimming cut 7 bases from V and 4 bases from J; bases unmatched to any gene: 9. Germline CDR1 and CDR2: SEHNR and FQNEAQ (reference sequence). CDR3 size: 14 residues. CDR3 protein: CASTGTRHLYEQYF. The CDR3 DNA reads as TGTGCCAGCACCGGGACTAGACATCTATACGAGCAGTACTTC.

V is TRBV9 and J is TRBJ1-2, with D possibly being TRBD1 (6 bases). V dropped 3 bases and J dropped 2 bases, with 17 bases sitting between them. The CDR3 contains 16 residues. Per germline, CDR1 SGDLS and CDR2 YYNGEE. The CDR3 nucleotides read TGTGCCAGCAGCGAGGGGGAAGGGGGACTAAACTATGGCTACACCTTC. Translation gives CASSEGEGGLNYGYTF.